The 14 T cell receptor beta chains below all came from one sample that was sequenced in a study of T cell repertoires in cytomegalovirus infection. Their target antigens are unknown. TCRdb called the reads again in MiXCR, with one record for every CDR3 protein. Of under 130,000 distinct CDR3 sequences in the sample, 42% are singletons; the top ten hold approximately 74%. The specimen was CD8+ T cells from cultured PBMCs, collected from culture after CMV antigen stimulation. These receptors were taken from a human donor in good health (CMV status not recorded). Some clones in this sample may be carry-over from other donors' samples.

V gene TRBV7-4 combines with J gene TRBJ1-6; D call uncertain. The V gene's germline CDR1 is SGHVT and CDR2 SQSDAQ. Between the trimmed V and J ends, which lost 3 bases and 6 bases, there was a span of 0 bases. This CDR3 is 11 amino acids long. CDR3 protein: CASSFNSPLHF. CDR3 nucleotide sequence: TGTGCCAGCAGCTTTAATTCACCCCTCCACTTT.

The chain uses TRBV4-1 and TRBJ2-1; 10 bases match TRBD2. This CDR3 is 19 amino acids long. V was pared by 0 bases and J by 0 bases, with 8 bases of the junction left unmatched. Germline lookup yields CDR1 MGHRA and CDR2 YSYEKL. CDR3: CASSQEPPSGGGSYNEQFF. In DNA, the CDR3 is TGCGCCAGCAGCCAAGAACCCCCTAGCGGGGGTGGCTCCTACAATGAGCAGTTCTTC.

The genes are TRBV6-8 and TRBJ2-1; D possibly corresponds to TRBD2 (5 bases). The CDR3 has 14 amino acids. Trimming took 9 bases from V and 8 from J, leaving 20 bases between them. Germline lookup yields CDR1 MNHGY and CDR2 SAAAGT. The CDR3 sequence is CASTTGRIGDEQFF. The CDR3 bases are TGTGCCAGTACGACGGGAAGAATAGGTGATGAGCAGTTCTTC.

This clonotype showed up many times. The chain combines TRBV6-6 with TRBJ2-7; tentatively, D is TRBD2 (7 bases). Germline CDR1 MNHNY, CDR2 SVGAGI (reference sequence). The CDR3 totals 16 residues. Trimming cost V 3 bases and J 5 bases, with 20 bases left between them. The CDR3 spells CASSYSNLGGANEQYF. The CDR3 DNA reads TGTGCCAGCAGTTATTCGAATCTAGGGGGGGCAAACGAGCAGTACTTC.

The chain joins TRBV7-9 to TRBJ2-1; the D is unclear. The CDR3 is 11 residues long. The V and J ends lost 5 bases and 8 bases respectively, with 7 bases between them. Looked up from germline, CDR1 is SEHNR and CDR2 is FQNEAQ (reference sequence). CDR3 sequence reads: CASSARDEQFF. The CDR3 DNA reads TGTGCCAGCAGCGCTAGGGATGAGCAGTTCTTC.

This rearrangement joins TRBV7-2 to TRBJ1-1, with 9 bases matching TRBD1. Germline CDR1 is SGHTA and CDR2 is FQGNSA. The CDR3 spans 15 residues. V shed 0 bases, J shed 3 bases, and the junction held 2 bases outside the gene matches. CDR3: CASSLAGQGYTEAFF. The CDR3 nucleotides are TGTGCCAGCAGCTTAGCGGGACAGGGCTACACTGAAGCTTTCTTT. Variable domain in full (rest from reference TRBV7-2 and TRBJ1-1): GAGVSQSPSNKVTEKGKDVELRCDPISGHTALYWYRQSLGQGLEFLIYFQGNSAPDKSGLPSDRFSAERTGGSVSTLTIQRTQQEDSAVYLCASSLAGQGYTEAFFGQGTRLTVV.

Of note for this clonotype: The junction shows a germline mismatch at one end, possibly a read error. The chain couples TRBV2 to TRBJ2-7; 8 bases line up with TRBD1. This CDR3 is 13 amino acids long. Germline V gene sequence: CDR1 SNHLY, CDR2 FYNNEI. The CDR3 DNA reads TGTGCCAGCGGTGAGGACAGGGCTTACGAGCAGTACTTC. Encoded protein: CASGEDRAYEQYF. Supplemented by reference TRBV2 and TRBJ2-7, the full variable domain reads EPEVTQTPSHQVTQMGQEVILRCVPISNHLYFYWYRQILGQKVEFLVSFYNNEISEKSEIFDDQFSVERPDGSNFTLKIRSTKLEDSAMYFCASGEDRAYEQYFGPGTRLTVT.

The rearrangement uses TRBV27 and TRBJ1-2; weak D call: TRBD1 (6 bases). The CDR3 loop spans 13 amino acids. Deletions cut 4 bases from V and 10 bases from J, with 16 bases between. CDR1 and CDR2 (germline): MNHEY, SMNVEV (reference sequence). The CDR3 loop reads CASSSVPGADYTF. In DNA form, the CDR3 reads TGTGCCAGCAGTTCGGTTCCAGGGGCCGACTACACCTTC.

This rearrangement joins TRBV27 to TRBJ1-1, with D tentatively TRBD1 (6 bases). CDR3 length: 13 amino acids. The germline V gene encodes CDR1 MNHEY and CDR2 SMNVEV (reference sequence). V was pared by 5 bases and J by 3 bases, with 10 bases between. Here the CDR3 DNA reads TGTGCCAGCAGTGTCGGGGGCTACACTGAAGCTTTCTTT. Protein: CASSVGGYTEAFF.

This clonotype has more than one count but fewer than ten. The chain carries TRBV28 and TRBJ2-7; TRBD1 agrees at 8 bases. CDR1 MDHEN and CDR2 SYDVKM come from the germline V gene. The CDR3 length is 13 residues. V lost 6 bases to trimming and J lost 3 bases; unmatched junction nucleotides: 4. Here the CDR3 DNA reads TGTGCCAGCAGGGGACAGGCGCTCTACGAGCAGTACTTC. Protein: CASRGQALYEQYF.

This clonotype was recorded once. The V and J genes are TRBV12-3 or TRBV12-4 and TRBJ1-5; 9 bases are shared with TRBD1. The J call may be mistaken, given a closer DNA end match to TRBJ2-3. This CDR3 is 13 amino acids long. The DNA for the CDR3 is TGTGCCAGCAGTGGACAGGGGAGTCAGCCCCAGTATTTT. It codes for CASSGQGSQPQYF.

Ten or more counts support this clonotype. The chain recombines TRBV7-9 with TRBJ1-2, with unresolved D. The CDR3 totals 14 residues. Germline loops: CDR1 SEHNR, CDR2 FQNEAQ (reference sequence). Trimming shortened V by 7 bases and J by 0 bases, and 12 bases separated the two germline ends. CDR3 in DNA: TGTGCCAGCACATGGCCATATTCTAACTATGGCTACACCTTC. Translating gives CASTWPYSNYGYTF.

The chain links TRBV7-3 to TRBJ2-3; D perhaps matches TRBD2 (5 bases). Trimming shortened V by 5 bases and J by 6 bases, and 15 bases separated the two germline ends. The CDR3 extends over 14 amino acids. From germline, CDR1 is SGHTA and CDR2 FQGTGA. CDR3: CASSPRLAEDTQYF. The CDR3 bases are TGTGCCAGCAGCCCCCGGCTAGCCGAGGATACGCAGTATTTT.

The chain carries TRBV4-1 and TRBJ1-1; 8 bases are shared with TRBD1. CDR1 MGHRA and CDR2 YSYEKL come from the germline V gene. There are 15 residues in the CDR3. The J segment lost 5 bases and the V segment lost 4 bases, leaving 9 bases of the junction unmatched. The CDR3 sequence is CASSRDRITGTEAFF. The DNA for the CDR3 is TGCGCCAGCAGCCGGGACAGGATAACGGGAACTGAAGCTTTCTTT.